This paragraph covers one T cell receptor beta chain sequence. This sample was taken from a study of blood T cell repertoires in COVID-19. At the level of the study: Sample material is recorded as cDNA or gDNA derived from T cells, B-cell-depleted T cells, or PBMCs.

The authors' processing: Amplification from reference gene primers served as the basis for estimated nucleated cell counts. The protocol was immunoSEQ multiplex PCR, while the TCRdb copy is restricted to in-frame clones and leaves out a portion. That table gives V, J and clone size, and the DNA gave D and trimming. In the table there are more than 400,000 clones, approximately 85% of which are singletons. V shed 2 bases and J shed 3 bases, with 9 bases lying between them. Germline lookup yields CDR1 MNHEY and CDR2 SVGAGI. There are 14 residues in the CDR3. J is TRBJ2-3 and V is TRBV6-5, with unresolved D. Material for sequencing was peripheral blood. The source is a human donor in a cohort sampled during active COVID-19. CDR3 amino acids: CASSYEVRTDTQYF. In DNA, the CDR3 is TGTGCCAGCAGTTACGAGGTCCGGACAGATACGCAGTATTTT.